This T cell receptor beta chain emerged from a study of cytomegalovirus exposure and HLA in healthy donors. Donors showed nominal health when sampled, although they likely had unrecorded immune exposures. As for this clone: A read error may produce the germline difference seen at one junction end.

Amplification used 60 Vbeta primers and 13 Jbeta primers. Generated by immunoSEQ multiplex PCR, the TCRdb table keeps only in-frame clones and is missing some. This sample yields 250,000 to 350,000 clones, of which approximately 80% are seen a single time; roughly 0.31% belongs to the top ten. Sequencing used PBMCs. This sequence was found in a girl between 2 and 10 years old in good health and CMV-seronegative.

The CDR3 protein is CSSSSTRTSKNTEAFF. The CDR3 nucleotides are TGTTCCAGCAGCTCGACAAGAACATCCAAGAACACTGAAGCTTTCTTT. J is TRBJ1-1 and V is TRBV7-9; D unresolved. This CDR3 contains 16 residues. Germline assignment: CDR1 SEHNR and CDR2 FQNEAQ (reference sequence).